This T cell receptor (beta chain) was captured in a study of T cells in women clearing cervical HPV infection. Study details: Controls were women whose single incident HPV16 infection cleared within 12 months without precancer or cancer. Cases' blood sampling followed lesion detection by median about 150 days (90 to 200).

There are 12 residues in the CDR3. Germline values: CDR1 SGHVS, CDR2 FQNEAQ. V was shortened by 2 bases and J by 6 bases, with 6 bases between the two germline ends. The assay was immunoSEQ multiplex PCR, and TCRdb's table has in-frame clones only and misses some. This sample's table has about 48,000 clones. General study points: Controls had more TRBV6-7 (about 0.15%) than cases (roughly 0.11%). CIN3+ cases had significantly higher TCR richness than controls; evenness did not differ.

Turning to this clone: The antigen is not known. The read ends 3 residues before the CDR3 terminus; that terminus is restored from the germline J gene.

The source of this sequence is a woman aged 18-70 years with a cervical HPV16 infection that either progressed to CIN3+ or cleared (not recorded which). Specimen: blood buffy coat. The chain has TRBV7-8 and TRBJ2-3, with a weak D call TRBD1 (5 bases). CDR3 region: CASSLPGDTQYF. The part of the CDR3 DNA that was read is TGTGCCAGCAGCTTACCAGGGGATACG.